The rows below give T cell receptor beta chains drawn from one sample of a study of tumor and adjacent non-tumor tissue in lung cancer. TCRdb independently ran MiXCR on the multiplex PCR reads; one entry per CDR3 protein. The sample lists 200,000 or so distinct CDR3 sequences, less than 80% occurring once. Sequencing was done on a sample of lung tumor tissue. The receptors originated from a man between 60 and 75 years old with non-small cell lung cancer. Each CDR3 is given with its conserved first and last residue. The D gene is left open where the match is weak. Part of the rows lack a size; the others show once, few, many or a class for expanded clones.

>TRBJ2-3|TRBV10-3|NA|NA
CAISGKGGGADTQYF
TGTGCCATCAGTGGCAAGGGTGGTGGGGCAGATACGCAGTATTTT
>TRBJ1-1|TRBV20-1|NA|NA
CSARPLTERLITEAFF
TGCAGTGCTAGACCCTTGACAGAGAGATTGATCACTGAAGCTTTCTTC
>TRBJ2-3|TRBV24-1|NA|many
CATSGRRSTDTQYF
TGTGCCACCAGTGGACGACGTAGCACAGATACGCAGTATTTT
>TRBJ2-2|TRBV13|NA|NA
CASSLAGSAVGELFF
TGTGCCAGCAGTTTAGCCGGGAGCGCCGTCGGGGAGCTGTTTTTT
>TRBJ2-3|TRBV11-2|NA|NA
CASSYYETDTQYF
TGTGCCAGCAGCTACTATGAGACAGATACGCAGTATTTT
>TRBJ1-4|TRBV20-1|TRBD1|NA
CSANPTGQVAEILFF
TGCAGTGCTAATCCCACGGGACAGGTAGCCGAAATATTGTTTTTT
>TRBJ1-4|TRBV20-1|NA|many
CSAGMHATNEKLFF
TGCAGTGCTGGAATGCATGCAACTAATGAAAAACTGTTTTTT
>TRBJ2-1|TRBV6-5|NA|NA
CASGNPGPYNGQFF
TGTGCCAGCGGCAACCCGGGACCCTACAATGGGCAGTTCTTC
>TRBJ2-5|TRBV6-2/TRBV6-3|NA|NA
CASSYEVQAGYQETQYF
TGTGCCAGCAGTTATGAAGTCCAGGCCGGGTACCAAGAGACCCAGTACTTC
>TRBJ2-5|TRBV6-5|NA|many
CASSYSMGQETQYF
TGTGCCAGCAGTTACTCGATGGGGCAAGAGACCCAGTACTTC
>TRBJ2-2|TRBV11-3|TRBD1|NA
CASGPRQGVTGELFF
TGTGCCAGCGGCCCAAGACAGGGGGTCACCGGGGAGTTGTTTTTT
>TRBJ2-1|TRBV6-1|NA|once
CASRGLGQFF
TGTGCCAGCCGGGGACTGGGGCAGTTCTTC
>TRBJ2-5|TRBV6-1|NA|NA
CASRKQGEETQNF
TGTGCCAGCAGGAAACAGGGTGAAGAGACCCAGAACTTC
>TRBJ1-5|TRBV4-2|NA|NA
CASSQVMGTYSNQPQHF
TGTGCCAGCAGCCAAGTCATGGGAACTTATAGCAATCAGCCCCAGCATTTT
>TRBJ1-2|TRBV29-1|NA|NA
CNAARIGGYGYTF
TGCAACGCTGCTCGAATAGGGGGCTATGGCTACACCTTC
>TRBJ1-1|TRBV5-6|NA|many
CASSLSQINTEAFF
TGTGCCAGCAGCTTGTCACAGATCAACACTGAAGCTTTCTTT
>TRBJ1-1|TRBV20-1|NA|NA
CSVRQGPEAFF
TGCAGTGTTCGCCAGGGCCCTGAAGCTTTCTTT
>TRBJ2-2|TRBV12-3/TRBV12-4|NA|NA
CASSGSRGTGELFF
TGTGCCAGCAGTGGGAGCCGCGGCACCGGGGAGCTGTTTTTT
>TRBJ1-2|TRBV6-6|TRBD1|NA
CANTLDRASYDYTF
TGTGCCAACACCTTAGACAGGGCAAGCTATGACTACACCTTC
>TRBJ1-2|TRBV20-1|NA|NA
CSARVGAKVYGYTF
TGCAGTGCTAGAGTCGGGGCTAAGGTGTATGGCTACACCTTC
>TRBJ1-3|TRBV11-3|NA|many
CASSQEGRAGNTIYF
TGTGCCAGCAGTCAGGAGGGGCGCGCGGGAAACACCATATATTTT
>TRBJ2-1|TRBV4-2|TRBD2|few
CTSRSSSGRAANEQFF
TGTACCAGCAGATCATCTAGCGGGAGGGCGGCGAATGAGCAGTTCTTC
>TRBJ1-1|TRBV6-1|NA|NA
CTSRSGHLNTEVFF
TGTACCAGCAGGTCGGGACATCTAAACACTGAAGTTTTCTTT
>TRBJ1-2|TRBV20-1|TRBD1|many
CSAPTGQGEGGYTF
TGCAGTGCCCCCACCGGACAGGGGGAGGGTGGCTACACCTTC
>TRBJ2-2|TRBV20-1|NA|NA
CSSSPDRANTGELFF
TGCAGTTCTAGTCCGGACAGAGCGAACACCGGGGAGCTGTTTTTT
>TRBJ1-2|TRBV5-4|NA|NA
CASSLNQDGDGYTF
TGTGCCAGCAGCTTGAACCAGGATGGAGATGGCTACACCTTC
>TRBJ2-6|TRBV11-2|NA|NA
CANSPFSGVNVLTF
TGTGCCAACAGCCCTTTCTCTGGGGTCAACGTCCTGACTTTC
>TRBJ2-7|TRBV2|NA|NA
CASQPSLSYEQYF
TGTGCCAGTCAGCCGTCATTGAGCTACGAGCAGTACTTC
>TRBJ1-6|TRBV13|NA|NA
CAGRLEQTYNSPLHF
TGTGCCGGCAGGTTGGAGCAGACCTATAATTCACCCCTCCACTTT
>TRBJ1-4|TRBV7-8|NA|few
CASSLTNEKLFF
TGTGCCAGCAGCTTAACTAATGAAAAACTGTTTTTT
>TRBJ2-2|TRBV12-3/TRBV12-4|NA|NA
CAGSLTGGTGELFF
TGTGCCGGCAGTTTAACAGGAGGCACCGGGGAGCTGTTTTTT
>TRBJ2-4|TRBV20-1|TRBD2|many
CSVGLAGVGDIQYF
TGCAGTGTGGGACTAGCGGGAGTCGGGGACATTCAGTACTTC
>TRBJ1-6|TRBV28|NA|NA
CASSLLNLLGSPLHF
TGTGCCAGCAGTCTCCTCAACCTCTTGGGTTCACCCCTCCACTTT
>TRBJ2-3|TRBV10-2|NA|few
CVSSASTDTQYF
TGTGTCAGCAGTGCGAGCACAGATACGCAGTATTTT
>TRBJ2-7|TRBV7-8|NA|NA
CACSRRVYEQYF
TGTGCCTGCAGCCGTCGTGTATACGAGCAGTACTTC
>TRBJ2-1|TRBV20-1|TRBD2|NA
CSASQISGGLYNEQFF
TGCAGTGCTAGTCAGATTAGCGGGGGGCTCTACAATGAGCAGTTCTTC
>TRBJ2-3|TRBV29-1|TRBD2|many
CSVGTSGSQDTQYF
TGCAGCGTTGGGACTAGCGGGAGCCAAGATACGCAGTATTTT
>TRBJ2-1|TRBV19|NA|NA
CASSMSNTRDEQFF
TGTGCCAGTAGTATGTCGAACACCCGAGATGAGCAGTTCTTC
>TRBJ2-5|TRBV5-4|NA|NA
CAICLGTFQETQYF
TGTGCCATCTGCTTGGGGACATTCCAAGAGACCCAGTACTTC
>TRBJ2-3|TRBV4-2|TRBD2|NA
CVSSLLTSPTSTDTQYF
TGTGTCAGCAGCCTCCTGACTAGCCCCACTTCTACAGATACGCAGTATTTT
>TRBJ2-1|TRBV11-1|NA|NA
CANSLYTEQFF
TGTGCCAACAGCTTATATACTGAACAGTTCTTC
>TRBJ2-1|TRBV20-1|TRBD2|NA
CSAGKGGGPRGEQFF
TGCAGTGCTGGCAAAGGCGGGGGGCCAAGGGGTGAGCAGTTCTTC
>TRBJ2-6|TRBV11-3|TRBD2|NA
CAISFSGLSEANVLTF
TGTGCCATCAGCTTTAGCGGGTTATCTGAGGCCAACGTCCTGACTTTC
>TRBJ1-3|TRBV7-6|NA|few
CASSLVGLTDPSSGNTIYF
TGTGCCAGCAGCTTAGTGGGTTTGACGGACCCTAGCTCTGGAAACACCATATATTTT
>TRBJ2-7|TRBV11-2|NA|NA
CASREVEEGYEKYF
TGTGCCAGTAGGGAGGTAGAGGAGGGCTACGAGAAGTACTTC
>TRBJ1-1|TRBV11-3|NA|NA
CACSSLSNTDAFF
TGTGCCTGCAGCTCCCTTTCGAACACTGATGCTTTCTTT
>TRBJ2-1|TRBV4-1|NA|many
CASSQSLASRNEQFF
TGCGCCAGCAGCCAAAGCCTCGCCAGTCGGAATGAGCAGTTCTTC
>TRBJ1-5|TRBV10-3|NA|few
CAISDGDQPQHF
TGTGCCATCAGTGATGGCGATCAGCCCCAGCATTTT
>TRBJ2-7|TRBV20-1|TRBD2|NA
CSAREAGGANEQYF
TGCAGTGCTAGAGAGGCGGGGGGAGCCAACGAGCAGTACTTC
>TRBJ1-6|TRBV11-3|NA|NA
CASSSGRRGLHSPLHF
TGTGCCAGCAGCTCCGGCAGGAGAGGGTTACATTCACCCCTCCACTTT
>TRBJ1-2|TRBV6-1|NA|many
CASSGRLDGYTF
TGTGCCAGCAGTGGACGACTTGATGGCTACACCTTC
>TRBJ2-1|TRBV20-1|TRBD1|many
CSARQGTHNEQFF
TGCAGTGCCAGACAGGGGACACACAATGAGCAGTTCTTC